This TCR beta chain was obtained from a study of Ad26.COV2.S vaccination and SARS-CoV-2 variants. Here immunoSEQ multiplex PCR was the method, and the copy in TCRdb shows in-frame clones only, minus some. The sample records about 410,000 clones, approximately 92% being singletons. Treatment denoted: approximately 18 received Ad26.COV2.S at low or high dose, single or two shots; roughly 5 received placebo; per-sample allocation not given. Collection of samples fell on day 63 after the first vaccine or placebo injection. This Boston cohort included adults aged 18-55 years. Trimming stripped 5 bases from V and 4 bases from J, with 11 bases between. Germline-derived CDR1 and CDR2 are SEHNR and FQNEAQ (reference sequence). CDR3 length: 13 amino acids.

The sequence came from a person aged 18-60 years who received the Ad26.COV2.S COVID-19 vaccine or a placebo. This chain links TRBV7-9 with TRBJ1-1, with D possibly TRBD1 on 5 matching bases. Sample: peripheral blood, taken in a trial of Ad26.COV2.S vaccine versus placebo. The CDR3 bases are TGTGCCAGCAGCCCCCGGGGGGGCACTGAAGCTTTCTTT. Its translation: CASSPRGGTEAFF.